This T cell receptor beta chain is from a study of blood T cells in healthy people across ages. J gave up 9 bases and V 1 base, and 7 bases lay outside the gene matches. The CDR3 is 15 residues long. Germline-derived CDR1 and CDR2 are SGHRS and YFSETQ. Samples each had at least 6 micrograms of total RNA extracted. This clonotype showed up just a few times. Its antigen is undetermined. General study points: It was found that TCR beta diversity correlated strongly with the percentage of naive T cells.

PCR was performed a second time for 7 to 11 cycles using a sample-barcoded 5' primer and a J-beta primer mix. TCRdb fed the 5' RACE reads into MiXCR, producing one record per CDR3 protein. The table includes 750,000 to 950,000 distinct CDR3 sequences, 25% to 35% detected once. This sample was also put to use in a study of T cells of mothers and their children. Turning to that study: Biologically related mothers and children overlapped slightly more than unrelated pairs, a non-significant difference.

V gene TRBV5-1 combines with J gene TRBJ2-1, with 10 positions matching TRBD2. The clonotype originates from a woman in her 40s in good health. The source material was blood. CDR3 sequence (DNA): TGCGCCAGCAGCTTGCAGCGGGGGGGCCTCGGTGAGCAGTTCTTC. This encodes CASSLQRGGLGEQFF.